This TCR beta chain was captured in a study of cytomegalovirus exposure and HLA in healthy donors. Findings of the study overall: Sequencing probably produced one cluster of sequence variants that were highly shared. It has been reported that TCR beta sequences accurately predicted the HLA-A and HLA-B alleles of most subjects. Earlier results showed most TCR beta V segments being productive about 87% or about 30% of the time. Differences between HLA loci emerged in a later analysis of TCR association rates, with DRB1 most and HLA-C fewest.

This CDR3 contains 14 residues. The V and J ends lost 0 bases and 4 bases respectively, with 9 bases between them. Germline assignment: CDR1 MNHNY and CDR2 SVGAGI (reference sequence). PCR amplification relied on 60 Vbeta primers (plus 13 Jbeta primers). TCRdb keeps only in-frame clones here, not all; method: immunoSEQ multiplex PCR. This sample has about 100,000 clones, with around three quarters found just once. With respect to this clone: Its antigen is as yet unknown.

The sequence was obtained from a man aged 25 to 45 in good health and CMV-seronegative. This chain connects TRBV6-6 to TRBJ1-2; no definite D call. Sequences were obtained from PBMCs. The CDR3 protein is CASSYSNSPYGYTF. The CDR3 region has the DNA TGTGCCAGCAGTTACTCGAACAGTCCCTATGGCTACACCTTC.